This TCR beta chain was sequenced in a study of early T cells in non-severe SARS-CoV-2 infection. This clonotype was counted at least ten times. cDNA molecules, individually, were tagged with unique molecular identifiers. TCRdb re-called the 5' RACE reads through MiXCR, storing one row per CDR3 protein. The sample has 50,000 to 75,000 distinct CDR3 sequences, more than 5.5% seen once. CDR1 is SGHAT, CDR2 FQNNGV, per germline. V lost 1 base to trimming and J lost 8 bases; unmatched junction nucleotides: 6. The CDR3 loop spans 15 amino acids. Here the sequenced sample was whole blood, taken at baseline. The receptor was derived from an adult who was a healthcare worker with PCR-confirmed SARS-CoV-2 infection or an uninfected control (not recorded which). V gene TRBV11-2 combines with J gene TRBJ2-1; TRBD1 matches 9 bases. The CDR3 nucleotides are TGTGCCAGCAGCTTAGCGCCGGACAGGGGCTATGAGCAGTTCTTC. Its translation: CASSLAPDRGYEQFF. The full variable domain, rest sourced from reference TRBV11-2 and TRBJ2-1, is EAGVAQSPRYKIIEKRQSVAFWCNPISGHATLYWYQQILGQGPKLLIQFQNNGVVDDSQLPKDRFSAERLKGVDSTLKIQPAKLEDSAVYLCASSLAPDRGYEQFFGPGTRLTVL.